There are many counts of the clone carrying this T cell receptor (beta chain). Mismatch with germline at one junction end may stem from a read error. The data were taken from a study of regulatory T cells in long-lasting Graves disease. Time point given: newly diagnosed GD, antithyroid drugs for less than 3 months. From RNA extracted from PBMCs, the TCR library was made. Germline CDR1 is SGHRS and CDR2 is YFSETQ. This CDR3 comprises 13 residues. Arm-PCR of CDR3 regions and iRepertoire HTBI primers were the basis on which TCR beta libraries were built. Using its own MiXCR run on the multiplex PCR reads, TCRdb lists one record per CDR3 protein. The data contain hundreds of thousands of distinct CDR3 sequences, around a sixth of them singletons.

The specimen comprised peripheral blood mononuclear cells (PBMCs), sampled at new diagnosis, from a patient treated with antithyroid drugs. This receptor was obtained from a female donor with Graves disease. This sequence joins TRBV5-1 and TRBJ1-6, with 8 bases matching TRBD1. CDR3 DNA sequence: TGTGCCAGCAGGGGGGACAGGAATTCACCCCTCCACTTT. Its protein product is CASRGDRNSPLHF.